What follows are 8 T cell receptor beta chains derived from one specimen sequenced in a study of cytomegalovirus exposure and HLA in healthy donors. Both 60 Vbeta primers and 13 Jbeta primers went into the PCR. Only in-frame clones appear in the TCRdb table, and some are missing; sequencing was by immunoSEQ multiplex PCR. This sample's table reports some 39,000 clones. The sequenced sample was PBMCs. The source is a male donor in good health and CMV-seronegative.

CDR3 DNA sequence: TGTGCCAGCGGGGACAGGTTTGGAAACACCATATATTTT. Protein product: CASGDRFGNTIYF. The V and J genes are TRBV19 and TRBJ1-3; 8 nucleotides line up with TRBD1. CDR1 and CDR2 (germline): LNHDA, SQIVND (reference sequence). V gave up 9 bases and J gave up 3 bases; unmatched junction bases: 4. The CDR3 is 13 amino acids.

This rearrangement joins TRBV9 to TRBJ2-6; tentative D call: TRBD2 (6 bases). Per the germline V gene, CDR1 is SGDLS and CDR2 is YYNGEE. This CDR3 region has 17 residues. Deletions cut 2 bases from V and 0 bases from J, with 12 bases between. CDR3: CASSVGGAFSGANVLTF. For the CDR3, the DNA is TGTGCCAGCAGCGTGGGAGGTGCATTCTCTGGGGCCAACGTCCTGACTTTC. The complete variable domain, with remaining parts taken from reference TRBV9 and TRBJ2-6, reads DSGVTQTPKHLITATGQRVTLRCSPRSGDLSVYWYQQSLDQGLQFLIQYYNGEERAKGNILERFSAQQFPDLHSELNLSSLELGDSALYFCASSVGGAFSGANVLTFGAGSRLTVL.

J is TRBJ2-7 and V is TRBV6-1; possible D gene TRBD1, 5 bases. From germline, CDR1 is MNHNS and CDR2 SASEGT. The length of the CDR3 is 14 residues. V gave up 6 bases and J gave up 5 bases, with 17 bases separating them. CDR3 DNA sequence: TGTGCCAGCAGCCTGGGTCAGGGTTACGACGAGCAGTACTTC. This encodes CASSLGQGYDEQYF.

CDR3: CASNPYGTAYEQYF. The CDR3 bases are TGCGCCAGTAACCCTTACGGGACAGCCTACGAGCAGTACTTC. The V and J genes are TRBV5-1 and TRBJ2-7; 7 positions agree with TRBD1. The CDR3 contains 14 residues. J gave up 2 bases and V 8 bases, and 10 bases lay outside the gene matches. Germline V CDR1 and CDR2: SGHRS, YFSETQ.

The V call is TRBV6-1, the J call TRBJ1-5, with 11 positions matching TRBD1. Germline-derived CDR1 and CDR2 are MNHNS and SASEGT. V dropped 4 bases and J dropped 7; count of bases not matched to a gene: 12. The CDR3 consists of 17 residues. This CDR3 reads CASSAGQGAPFHQPQHF. CDR3 coding DNA: TGTGCCAGCAGTGCCGGACAGGGGGCCCCCTTCCACCAGCCCCAGCATTTT.

J is TRBJ1-5 and V is TRBV2; TRBD1 aligns across 9 bases. Unmatched junction bases numbered 7, after V lost 4 bases and J lost 6 bases. Germline CDR1 reads SNHLY; CDR2 reads FYNNEI. CDR3 size: 15 residues. CDR3 sequence (DNA): TGTGCCAGCAGTGCACAGGGGGCGAGTGGTCAGCCCCAGCATTTT. Encoded protein: CASSAQGASGQPQHF.

The CDR3 DNA is TGCGCCAGCAGCCATCTTGGGGGGAGTTACGAGCAGTACTTC. Translation: CASSHLGGSYEQYF. The chain combines TRBV4-1 with TRBJ2-7; possible D gene TRBD2, 6 bases. The CDR3 is 14 amino acids. With 3 bases removed from V and 4 bases from J, the gap between germline ends came to 13 bases. Germline CDR1 is MGHRA and CDR2 is YSYEKL.

This chain links TRBV6-6 with TRBJ2-1, with a possible D match to TRBD1 (5 bases). The V end lost 5 bases, the J end lost 6 bases, and 17 bases lay between the germline ends. Germline V gene data show CDR1 as MNHNY and CDR2 as SVGAGI (reference sequence). There are 15 residues in the CDR3. CDR3 sequence (DNA): TGTGCCAGCAGTCCCTCAGGGTATCCCCTCAATGAGCAGTTCTTC. As protein: CASSPSGYPLNEQFF.